This T cell receptor (beta chain) was identified during a study of chemoradiotherapy in HPV16-positive cancers. Data came from immunoSEQ multiplex PCR; TCRdb stores just in-frame clones and leaves some out. The profile covers 2,000 to 2,500 clones, with about 86% appearing a single time and 4.8% taken by the ten largest. The CDR3 consists of 16 residues. From germline, CDR1 is SGHKS and CDR2 YYEKEE (reference sequence). V was shortened by 4 bases and J by 12 bases, with 29 bases between the two germline ends. The genes are TRBV5-5 and TRBJ2-7, with D possibly called TRBD1 or TRBD2 (5 bases each). Sequenced material: tumor tissue, taken from a patient who underwent chemoradiotherapy. This TCR derives from a human donor with HPV-associated anogenital cancer. The CDR3 nucleotides are TGTGCCAGCAGCCTCAGAGGGGTTGTAGCCTATGATGGGTCGTACTTC. Translated: CASSLRGVVAYDGSYF.